These 10 T cell receptor beta chains were all obtained from the same sample, sequenced in a study of blood T cell repertoires in COVID-19. The protocol was immunoSEQ multiplex PCR, while the TCRdb copy is restricted to in-frame clones and leaves out a portion. The data contain tens of thousands of clones, over 80% of them seen just once; the ten biggest clones take up approximately 13%. Sequenced sample: peripheral blood. The receptors were sampled from a woman older than 75 with acute or convalescent COVID-19.

The chain recombines TRBV29-1 with TRBJ1-1; 8 nucleotides match TRBD1. Per the germline V gene, CDR1 is SQVTM and CDR2 is ANQGSEA. The CDR3 covers 15 residues. With 4 bases clipped from V and 5 bases from J, the junction kept 12 bases outside the gene matches. Here the CDR3 reads CSVAKAQGGRTEAFF. The CDR3, as DNA: TGCAGCGTTGCAAAGGCACAGGGGGGTCGGACTGAAGCTTTCTTT.

The rearrangement uses TRBV19 and TRBJ2-2; 7 bases are a match to TRBD1. V lost 5 bases to trimming and J lost 1 base; unmatched junction nucleotides: 4. CDR3 length equals 15 residues. CDR1 is LNHDA, CDR2 SQIVND, per germline (reference sequence). The CDR3 protein is CASSRDRLNTGELFF. CDR3 DNA: TGTGCCAGTAGTCGGGACAGACTGAACACCGGGGAGCTGTTTTTT.

This clone has just a few counts. The V gene is TRBV6-2 or TRBV6-3, the J gene TRBJ2-1; maybe TRBD2 (5 bases). From germline, CDR1 is MNHEY and CDR2 SVGEGT. The CDR3 totals 13 residues. Deletions cut 6 bases from V and 9 bases from J, with 15 bases between. The chain's CDR3 is CASSPMRGGEQFF. The DNA for the CDR3 is TGTGCCAGCAGCCCGATGAGAGGAGGTGAGCAGTTCTTC.

The rearrangement links TRBV2 to TRBJ2-2, with D tentatively TRBD1 (5 bases). The CDR3 spans 14 residues. Trimming took off 2 bases at V and 5 bases at J, with 9 bases between the two ends. Germline loops: CDR1 SNHLY, CDR2 FYNNEI. CDR3 loop: CASSEIRATGELFF. The DNA for the CDR3 is TGTGCCAGCAGTGAAATCAGGGCGACCGGGGAGCTGTTTTTT.

The chain recombines TRBV27 with TRBJ1-2, with 8 bases identical to TRBD1. V lost 6 bases to trimming and J lost 5 bases; unmatched junction nucleotides: 5. Germline V gives CDR1 MNHEY, CDR2 SMNVEV (reference sequence). The length of the CDR3 is 13 residues. This chain's CDR3 is CASRPQGEYGYTF. In nucleotides, the CDR3 is TGTGCCAGCAGACCACAGGGGGAATATGGCTACACCTTC.

The V gene is TRBV7-6, the J gene TRBJ2-3; 9 bases fit TRBD2. CDR3 length: 18 amino acids. Germline V gene sequence: CDR1 SGHVS, CDR2 FNYEAQ. Germline trimming cut 4 bases from V and 5 bases from J; bases unmatched to any gene: 16. Here the CDR3 reads CASSSGSGRVLGGDTQYF. As DNA, the CDR3 is TGTGCCAGCAGCTCCGGTAGCGGGAGAGTGTTAGGTGGAGATACGCAGTATTTT.

V usage is TRBV13 and J usage is TRBJ1-4, with D uncertain. The CDR3 runs 15 residues. CDR1 is PRHDT, CDR2 FYEKMQ, per germline (reference sequence). V was pared by 2 bases and J by 2 bases, with 9 bases between. The CDR3 sequence is CASSLRGATNEKLFF. The CDR3, as DNA: TGTGCCAGCAGCTTACGGGGAGCCACTAATGAAAAACTGTTTTTT.

This chain joins TRBV7-6 and TRBJ2-7, with 9 bases lining up with TRBD2. The J segment lost 4 bases and the V segment lost 5 bases, leaving 3 bases of the junction unmatched. In germline, CDR1 is SGHVS, CDR2 FNYEAQ. This CDR3 spans 13 amino acids. CDR3 in amino acids: CASSTTSGYEQYF. CDR3 coding DNA: TGTGCCAGCAGCACGACTAGCGGTTACGAGCAGTACTTC.

The CDR3 reads CASSLLAGGPTYVDEQFF. The CDR3 region has the DNA TGTGCCAGCAGCCTACTAGCGGGAGGGCCGACATATGTGGATGAGCAGTTCTTC. V usage is TRBV7-6 and J usage is TRBJ2-1; 13 bases fit TRBD2. Germline values: CDR1 SGHVS, CDR2 FNYEAQ. The CDR3 consists of 18 residues. The junction had 15 bases not matched to a gene; V was cut back by 5 bases and J by 8 bases.

V gene TRBV13 combines with J gene TRBJ2-5, with D maybe TRBD1 (5 bases). Germline lookup yields CDR1 PRHDT and CDR2 FYEKMQ (reference sequence). Deletions cut 2 bases from V and 6 bases from J, with 10 bases between. The CDR3 extends over 13 amino acids. The CDR3 protein is CASSLQGAQTQYF. The CDR3 DNA reads as TGTGCCAGCAGCTTACAGGGCGCGCAGACCCAGTACTTC.